The present TCR beta chain was sequenced within a study of OX40 agonist ivuxolimab in advanced cancers. There are 15 residues in the CDR3. CDR1 is ENHRY and CDR2 is SYGVKD in the germline V gene. Comments on this clone: One end of the junction varies from germline; a read error may be responsible.

Profiling relied on immunoSEQ multiplex PCR, and the TCRdb table lists in-frame clones only, not all of them. Of about 70,000 clones detected, 80% to 95% appear once; the ten largest clones hold 7.6%. The gene calls are TRBV10-3 and TRBJ2-2; D may be TRBD1 (6 bases). The TCR sequence derives from an adult with an advanced solid tumor such as melanoma, head and neck, liver or kidney cancer. Sequencing used CD4+ or CD8+ T cells sorted from blood, obtained in a trial of the OX40 agonist ivuxolimab. CDR3 loop: CVISGGTWNTGELFF. CDR3 bases: TGTGTCATCAGTGGGGGCACTTGGAACACCGGGGAGCTGTTTTTT.